The 10 T cell receptor beta chains given below trace back to one sample, sequenced in a study of regulatory T cells in long-lasting Graves disease. Combining iRepertoire HTBI primers with Arm-PCR of CDR3 regions, the authors built TCR beta libraries. TCRdb called the multiplex PCR reads again in MiXCR, with one record for every CDR3 protein. The data contain roughly 360,000 distinct CDR3 sequences, roughly 25% of them singletons. Described time point: persistent/refractory GD, antithyroid drugs over 5 years with positive TRAb. TCR sequences were obtained from RNA taken from PBMCs. The sequences come from peripheral blood mononuclear cells (PBMCs), collected when the disease was refractory, from a patient treated with antithyroid drugs. The origin of the receptors is a woman aged 40 to 50 with Graves disease.

The sample holds many counts of this clonotype. This chain joins TRBV29-1 and TRBJ2-5; D uncertain. Germline CDR1 and CDR2: SQVTM and ANQGSEA. Trimming removed 3 bases at V and 10 bases at J, with 18 bases between. This CDR3 is built from 13 residues. CDR3 bases: TGCAGCGTTGACCAGCAGCCCATCCATTTCCAGTACTTC. Its translation is CSVDQQPIHFQYF. The whole variable domain, filled in from reference TRBV29-1 and TRBJ2-5, reads SAVISQKPSRDICQRGTSLTIQCQVDSQVTMMFWYRQQPGQSLTLIATANQGSEATYESGFVIDKFPISRPNLTFSTLTVSNMSPEDSSIYLCSVDQQPIHFQYFGPGTRLLVL.

This clonotype has a handful of counts. The rearrangement uses TRBV19 and TRBJ2-5; TRBD1 aligns across 10 bases. The CDR3 totals 15 residues. The junction had 4 bases not matched to a gene; V was cut back by 3 bases and J by 3 bases. Germline V CDR1 and CDR2: LNHDA, SQIVND (reference sequence). CDR3 protein: CASSIGQGGEETQYF. In DNA form, the CDR3 reads TGTGCCAGTAGTATTGGACAGGGGGGTGAAGAGACCCAGTACTTC.

This clonotype has more than one count but fewer than ten. V gene TRBV4-1 combines with J gene TRBJ2-5, with D possibly being TRBD2 (6 bases). Germline V lookup: CDR1 MGHRA, CDR2 YSYEKL. V lost 2 bases and J 1 base, leaving 8 bases between the germline ends. The CDR3 loop spans 14 amino acids. CDR3 sequence reads: CASSQWGLQETQYF. CDR3 sequence (DNA): TGCGCCAGCAGCCAATGGGGACTCCAAGAGACCCAGTACTTC.

The V call is TRBV7-9, the J call TRBJ1-5; the D is unclear. This CDR3 is built from 11 residues. Per the germline V gene, CDR1 is SEHNR and CDR2 is FQNEAQ (reference sequence). V lost 4 bases, J lost 9 bases, and 7 bases lay in between. CDR3 in DNA: TGTGCCAGCAGCTCCCTGGGGCCCCAGCATTTT. Translation: CASSSLGPQHF. Full variable domain (missing parts from reference TRBV7-9 and TRBJ1-5): DTGVSQNPRHKITKRGQNVTFRCDPISEHNRLYWYRQTLGQGPEFLTYFQNEAQLEKSRLLSDRFSAERPKGSFSTLEIQRTEQGDSAMYLCASSSLGPQHFGDGTRLSIL.

This clonotype came up many times. V and J are TRBV11-2 and TRBJ1-6, with no clear D. Trimming took off 5 bases at V and 6 bases at J, with 8 bases between the two ends. Per the germline V gene, CDR1 is SGHAT and CDR2 is FQNNGV. The length of the CDR3 is 13 residues. The CDR3 DNA is TGTGCCAGCAGCGTCAATATTAATTCACCCCTCCACTTT. It encodes CASSVNINSPLHF. The complete variable domain, with remaining parts taken from reference TRBV11-2 and TRBJ1-6, reads EAGVAQSPRYKIIEKRQSVAFWCNPISGHATLYWYQQILGQGPKLLIQFQNNGVVDDSQLPKDRFSAERLKGVDSTLKIQPAKLEDSAVYLCASSVNINSPLHFGNGTRLTVT.

This chain links TRBV20-1 with TRBJ1-5; no clear D gene. Trimming took off 4 bases at V and 1 base at J, with 23 bases between the two ends. Per the germline V gene, CDR1 is DFQATT and CDR2 is SNEGSKA (reference sequence). The CDR3 runs 18 residues. The CDR3 DNA reads TGCAGTGCTACCTCTGGGATACTCACCAGCCTCAGCAATCAGCCCCAGCATTTT. It yields the protein CSATSGILTSLSNQPQHF.

This clonotype was counted a few times. The gene calls are TRBV24-1 and TRBJ2-7; TRBD2 is a possible D gene (5 bases). Trimming took off 7 bases at V and 6 bases at J, with 9 bases between the two ends. Germline values: CDR1 KGHDR, CDR2 SFDVKD. CDR3 length equals 11 residues. For the CDR3, the DNA is TGTGCCACCAGCCACGGGATCGAGCAGTACTTC. It translates to CATSHGIEQYF.

This clonotype was detected only a few times. This rearrangement joins TRBV20-1 to TRBJ1-5; D unresolved. The V gene's germline CDR1 is DFQATT and CDR2 SNEGSKA (reference sequence). Trimming left V 6 bases short and J 2 bases short, with 11 bases between. The CDR3 totals 13 residues. The CDR3 loop reads CSAPPTGNQPQHF. As DNA, the CDR3 is TGCAGTGCCCCCCCCACGGGCAATCAGCCCCAGCATTTT.

V and J are TRBV2 and TRBJ2-3; a weak D match, TRBD1 (7 bases). The length of the CDR3 is 22 residues. Trimming took off 6 bases at V and 4 bases at J, with 38 bases between the two ends. Germline loops: CDR1 SNHLY, CDR2 FYNNEI. As DNA, the CDR3 is TGTGCCAGCAGCGAGGCCCTATTGGGACAGCCAGCCCGCGGGGTATATTCAGATACGCAGTATTTT. This encodes CASSEALLGQPARGVYSDTQYF.

The chain recombines TRBV7-3 with TRBJ2-1; 7 nucleotides line up with TRBD2. The V gene end was trimmed by 5 bases and the J gene end by 4 bases; junction bases not matched to a gene: 8. The CDR3 extends over 15 amino acids. CDR1 is SGHTA and CDR2 is FQGTGA in the germline V gene. The CDR3 sequence: CASSPSLANYNEQFF. The CDR3 DNA sequence: TGTGCCAGCAGCCCCTCACTAGCGAATTACAATGAGCAGTTCTTC.